Following are 21 T cell receptor beta chains from one sample sequenced in a study of blood T cell repertoires in COVID-19. Assay: immunoSEQ multiplex PCR; the TCRdb copy retains only in-frame clones and omits some. The sample records 280,000 or so clones, around 82% being singletons. Source material: peripheral blood. These receptors were taken from a woman between 50 and 59 years old who had recovered from COVID-19.

The chain is built from TRBV14 and TRBJ1-1; D unresolved. The CDR3 runs 14 residues. Trimming took 5 bases from V and 5 from J, leaving 15 bases between them. The V gene's germline CDR1 is SGHDN and CDR2 FVKESK. The CDR3 region is CASSKVPGLTEAFF. In nucleotides, the CDR3 is TGTGCCAGCAGCAAGGTCCCGGGTCTGACTGAAGCTTTCTTT.

This clone was recorded once. The V gene is TRBV5-5, the J gene TRBJ2-7, with D possibly being TRBD2 (6 bases). The ends were cut back, 0 bases at V and 2 bases at J, with 9 bases in the middle. This CDR3 comprises 14 residues. Germline V gene data show CDR1 as SGHKS and CDR2 as YYEKEE (reference sequence). The CDR3 DNA sequence: TGTGCCAGCAGCTTGGGGGGACTCCCCTACGAGCAGTACTTC. It translates to CASSLGGLPYEQYF.

This rearrangement joins TRBV2 to TRBJ2-3, with 10 nucleotides matching TRBD1. The germline gives CDR1 SNHLY, CDR2 FYNNEI. The CDR3 is 15 amino acids. After removal of 6 bases from V and 6 bases from J, the junction contained 9 bases not matched to a gene. The CDR3 nucleotides read TGTGCCAGCAGCAGCCGGGACAGGGGTCGGGATACGCAGTATTTT. Its protein product is CASSSRDRGRDTQYF.

The rearrangement joins TRBV27 to TRBJ2-7, with D maybe TRBD1 (5 bases). V dropped 2 bases and J dropped 7 bases, with 18 bases sitting between them. The CDR3 contains 15 residues. Germline V CDR1 and CDR2: MNHEY, SMNVEV (reference sequence). The CDR3 reads CASSLGRQPEGEQYF. CDR3 nucleotide sequence: TGTGCCAGCAGTTTAGGACGACAGCCCGAAGGGGAGCAGTACTTC.

The CDR3 protein is CASSPVLFGAGTEAFF. CDR3 nucleotides: TGTGCCAGCAGCCCGGTCTTATTTGGGGCAGGCACTGAAGCTTTCTTT. The V and J genes are TRBV5-4 and TRBJ1-1; D might be TRBD1 (5 bases). CDR3 length equals 16 residues. Germline V CDR1 and CDR2: SGHNT, YYREEE (reference sequence). Trimming took 4 bases from V and 4 from J, leaving 20 bases between them.

This chain links TRBV5-1 with TRBJ2-7, with 10 bases lining up with TRBD1. The CDR3 is made up of 16 amino acids. Germline V gives CDR1 SGHRS, CDR2 YFSETQ. V shed 1 base, J shed 1 base, and the junction held 5 bases outside the gene matches. CDR3 in amino acids: CASSLQPGQGSYEQYF. The CDR3 coding sequence is TGCGCCAGCAGCTTGCAACCGGGACAGGGGTCCTACGAGCAGTACTTC. The full variable domain, in which reference TRBV5-1 and TRBJ2-7 provide the parts outside the CDR3, is KAGVTQTPRYLIKTRGQQVTLSCSPISGHRSVSWYQQTPGQGLQFLFEYFSETQRNKGNFPGRFSGRQFSNSRSEMNVSTLELGDSALYLCASSLQPGQGSYEQYFGPGTRLTVT.

The rearrangement uses TRBV15 and TRBJ2-5; 16 bases line up with TRBD2. The CDR3 length is 18 residues. CDR1 and CDR2 (germline): LNHNV, YYDKDF (reference sequence). After removal of 2 bases from V and 5 bases from J, the junction contained 8 bases not matched to a gene. CDR3 nucleotide sequence: TGTGCCACCAGCAGACGTGGGACTAGCGGGGGGGCGTGGGAGACCCAGTACTTC. It is translated as CATSRRGTSGGAWETQYF.

This chain joins TRBV7-2 and TRBJ2-1, with no clear D. V shed 2 bases and J shed 6 bases, with 8 bases lying between them. Germline V gene lookup returns CDR1 SGHTA and CDR2 FQGNSA. The CDR3 runs 13 residues. CDR3 in amino acids: CASSLLPGNEQFF. DNA of the CDR3: TGTGCCAGCAGCTTACTACCGGGCAATGAGCAGTTCTTC.

The J gene is TRBJ2-1, the V gene TRBV6-5, with D possibly matching TRBD1 (6 bases). V was pared by 6 bases and J by 8 bases, with 17 bases between. The CDR3 is 14 residues long. In germline, CDR1 is MNHEY, CDR2 SVGAGI. This CDR3 is CASRGITGNHEQFF. In DNA, the CDR3 is TGTGCCAGCAGAGGAATCACAGGGAACCATGAGCAGTTCTTC.

This chain joins TRBV19 and TRBJ2-5; maybe TRBD1 (6 bases). CDR1 LNHDA and CDR2 SQIVND come from the germline V gene (reference sequence). The CDR3 spans 15 residues. With 3 bases removed from V and 7 bases from J, the gap between germline ends came to 18 bases. CDR3 coding DNA: TGTGCCAGTAGTATGGCCACAGGGCTGGAAATGACCCAGTACTTC. This codes for CASSMATGLEMTQYF.

The chain links TRBV28 to TRBJ1-6, with a tentative D call TRBD1 (5 bases). The V gene's germline CDR1 is MDHEN and CDR2 SYDVKM. This CDR3 has 15 amino acids. V was clipped by 5 bases and J by 10 bases, with 18 bases between them. The CDR3 here is CASSPKRRQYSPLHF. The CDR3 DNA reads as TGTGCCAGCAGTCCAAAACGACGACAGTACTCACCCCTCCACTTT.

This clone was recorded a few times. The chain is built from TRBV20-1 and TRBJ2-1; the match to TRBD2 covers 9 bases. Trimming cost V 3 bases and J 6 bases; bases outside gene matches: 12. The CDR3 has 16 amino acids. Per the germline V gene, CDR1 is DFQATT and CDR2 is SNEGSKA (reference sequence). CDR3 sequence reads: CSASNSGRIGSNEQFF. The CDR3 DNA sequence: TGCAGTGCTAGTAATAGCGGGAGAATAGGGTCCAATGAGCAGTTCTTC.

The genes are TRBV5-5 and TRBJ1-5, with D uncertain. The CDR3 sequence is 14 residues long. V was cut by 0 bases and J by 2 bases, with 6 bases left in between. Germline V gene lookup returns CDR1 SGHKS and CDR2 YYEKEE (reference sequence). The CDR3 DNA follows: TGTGCCAGCAGCTTGGGGGGAGGCAATCAGCCCCAGCATTTT. Protein product: CASSLGGGNQPQHF. Combining the CDR3 with reference TRBV5-5 and TRBJ1-5 gives the whole variable domain DAGVTQSPTHLIKTRGQQVTLRCSPISGHKSVSWYQQVLGQGPQFIFQYYEKEERGRGNFPDRFSARQFPNYSSELNVNALLLGDSALYLCASSLGGGNQPQHFGDGTRLSIL.

The V call is TRBV19, the J call TRBJ1-5; the match to TRBD1 covers 8 bases. The CDR3 totals 17 residues. V dropped 4 bases and J dropped 0; count of bases not matched to a gene: 8. The germline gives CDR1 LNHDA, CDR2 SQIVND (reference sequence). This chain's CDR3 is CASSRRTGSYSNQPQHF. CDR3 coding DNA: TGTGCCAGTAGTAGGAGGACAGGGTCATATAGCAATCAGCCCCAGCATTTT. The complete variable domain, with remaining parts taken from reference TRBV19 and TRBJ1-5, reads DGGITQSPKYLFRKEGQNVTLSCEQNLNHDAMYWYRQDPGQGLRLIYYSQIVNDFQKGDIAEGYSVSREKKESFPLTVTSAQKNPTAFYLCASSRRTGSYSNQPQHFGDGTRLSIL.

This clone was recorded once. V and J are TRBV12-3 or TRBV12-4 and TRBJ2-2; D may be TRBD2 (5 bases). Deletions cut 2 bases from V and 7 bases from J, with 8 bases between. This CDR3 is built from 13 residues. Here the CDR3 DNA reads TGTGCCAGCAGTTTACGGCGGGTCGGGGAGCTGTTTTTT. This gives the protein CASSLRRVGELFF.

This chain links TRBV19 with TRBJ2-3; no definite D call. Germline lookup yields CDR1 LNHDA and CDR2 SQIVND (reference sequence). The V gene lost 6 bases and the J gene lost 0 bases, with 4 bases spanning the gap. CDR3 length equals 12 residues. CDR3 loop: CASSGSTDTQYF. Here the CDR3 DNA reads TGTGCCAGTAGCGGTAGCACAGATACGCAGTATTTT.

The chain couples TRBV27 to TRBJ2-3; 13 bases fit TRBD2. CDR3 length equals 19 residues. In germline, CDR1 is MNHEY, CDR2 SMNVEV (reference sequence). J lost 1 base, V lost 2 bases, and 9 bases had no gene match. DNA for the CDR3: TGTGCCAGCAGTTTAAAGCTGTGGACTAGCGGGAGAGGCACAGATACGCAGTATTTT. It translates to CASSLKLWTSGRGTDTQYF.

This chain uses TRBV21-1 with TRBJ2-2; the table calls TRBD1, which could not be checked here. TRBV21-1 has pseudogene status. The CDR3 consists of 13 residues. CDR3 in amino acids: CASSKGDISELFF. CDR3 in DNA: TGTGCCAGCAGCAAAGGGGACATATCTGAGCTGTTTTTT.

The V and J genes are TRBV6-4 and TRBJ1-2, with 8 bases fitting TRBD1. J lost 6 bases, V lost 0 bases, and 3 bases had no gene match. CDR3 length equals 14 residues. Germline values: CDR1 MRHNA, CDR2 SNTAGT. Here the CDR3 reads CASSDSGQVNGYTF. In DNA, the CDR3 is TGTGCCAGCAGTGACTCGGGACAGGTTAATGGCTACACCTTC.

The chain joins TRBV20-1 to TRBJ1-2; the D is unclear. CDR1 is DFQATT, CDR2 SNEGSKA, per germline (reference sequence). There are 11 residues in the CDR3. Trimming removed 6 bases at V and 2 bases at J, with 7 bases between. CDR3 amino acids: CSAQHNYGYTF. The CDR3 DNA follows: TGCAGTGCCCAACACAACTATGGCTACACCTTC.

This clone was seen a handful of times. The chain is built from TRBV9 and TRBJ1-1, with D hard to call. V shed 0 bases and J shed 1 base, with 7 bases lying between them. Germline CDR1 reads SGDLS; CDR2 reads YYNGEE. The CDR3 runs 14 residues. The CDR3 sequence is CASSVDTQNTEAFF. The CDR3 coding sequence is TGTGCCAGCAGCGTAGATACACAGAACACTGAAGCTTTCTTT.